This T cell receptor beta chain was identified during a study of blood T cell repertoires in COVID-19. Study-wide background: The samples span acute and convalescent COVID-19 from the United States, Italy and Spain. In each case, the material was cDNA or gDNA derived from T cells, B-cell-depleted T cells, or PBMCs.

The germline gives CDR1 SGHRS, CDR2 YFSETQ. Trimming took off 0 bases at V and 5 bases at J, with 21 bases between the two ends. This CDR3 is 18 amino acids long. Libraries were prepared by immunoSEQ multiplex PCR; TCRdb keeps only in-frame clonotypes and omits some of them. The data hold about 100,000 clones, with 80% to 85% observed a single time. The clonotype comes from a man between 70 and 80 years old with acute or convalescent COVID-19. Sequenced input: peripheral blood. The chain combines TRBV5-1 with TRBJ2-1, with D possibly being TRBD1 (6 bases). The CDR3 region has the DNA TGCGCCAGCAGCTTGGCCAACTTAGGACAGCAAATTGACAATGAGCAGTTCTTC. This sequence encodes CASSLANLGQQIDNEQFF.